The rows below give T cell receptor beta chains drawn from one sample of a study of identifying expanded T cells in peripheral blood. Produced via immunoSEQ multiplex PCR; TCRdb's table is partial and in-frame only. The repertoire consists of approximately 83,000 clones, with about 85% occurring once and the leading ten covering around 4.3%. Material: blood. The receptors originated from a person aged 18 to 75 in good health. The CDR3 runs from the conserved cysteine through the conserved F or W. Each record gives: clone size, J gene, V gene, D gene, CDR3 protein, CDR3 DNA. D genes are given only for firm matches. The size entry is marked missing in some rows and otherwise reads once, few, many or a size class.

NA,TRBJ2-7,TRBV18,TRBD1,CASSHTAGQGAREQYF,TGTGCCAGCTCACACACGGCGGGACAGGGGGCGCGGGAGCAGTACTTC
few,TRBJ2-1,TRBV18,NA,CASSPPASDNEQFF,TGTGCCAGCTCACCACCGGCCTCCGACAATGAGCAGTTCTTC
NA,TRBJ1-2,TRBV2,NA,CASSEGQKVGYGYTF,TGTGCCAGCAGTGAAGGTCAGAAGGTTGGCTATGGCTACACCTTC
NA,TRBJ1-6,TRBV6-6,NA,CASSYSPGDSPLHF,TGTGCCAGCAGTTACTCCCCTGGAGATTCACCCCTCCACTTT
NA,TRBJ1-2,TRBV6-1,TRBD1,CASSALRDRGQGYTF,TGTGCCAGCAGTGCCCTCCGGGACAGGGGGCAAGGCTACACCTTC
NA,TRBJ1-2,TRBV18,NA,CASSPPFMYEGGYTF,TGTGCCAGCTCACCACCCTTTATGTACGAGGGTGGCTACACCTTC
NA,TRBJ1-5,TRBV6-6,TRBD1,CASSFPGTGIQPQHF,TGTGCCAGCAGTTTCCCCGGGACAGGGATTCAGCCCCAGCATTTT
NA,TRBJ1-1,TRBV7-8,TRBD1,CASTNRGGNTEAFF,TGTGCCAGCACAAACAGGGGTGGTAACACTGAAGCTTTCTTT
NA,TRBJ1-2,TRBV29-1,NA,CSVEEAGAYGYTF,TGCAGCGTTGAAGAGGCAGGGGCCTATGGCTACACCTTC
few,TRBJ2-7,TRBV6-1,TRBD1,CASSEEGTGGYEQYF,TGTGCCAGCAGTGAAGAGGGGACAGGGGGCTACGAGCAGTACTTC
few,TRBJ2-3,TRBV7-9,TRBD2,CASSPGRSGARTDTQYF,TGTGCCAGCAGCCCTGGCCGTAGCGGGGCGCGCACAGATACGCAGTATTTT
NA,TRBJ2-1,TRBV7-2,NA,CASSLSTGNYNEQFF,TGTGCCAGCAGCTTATCCACAGGGAACTACAATGAGCAGTTCTTC
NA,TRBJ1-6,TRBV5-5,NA,CASGGEAYNSPLHF,TGTGCCAGCGGCGGGGAGGCCTATAATTCACCCCTCCACTTT
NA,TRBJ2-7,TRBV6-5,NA,CASSYFYRQQYEQYF,TGTGCCAGCAGTTACTTCTACCGTCAACAATACGAGCAGTACTTC
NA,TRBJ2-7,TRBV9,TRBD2,CASSAGLASEQYF,TGTGCCAGCAGCGCGGGACTAGCGAGCGAGCAGTACTTC
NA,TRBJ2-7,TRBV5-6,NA,CASSFGHLYEQYF,TGTGCCAGCAGCTTTGGACACCTCTACGAGCAGTACTTC
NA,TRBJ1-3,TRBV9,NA,CASSVGGAIGNTIYF,TGTGCCAGCAGCGTCGGGGGGGCTATTGGAAACACCATATATTTT
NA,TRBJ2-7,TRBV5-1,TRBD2,CASSWGGDEQYF,TGCGCCAGCAGCTGGGGAGGGGACGAGCAGTACTTC
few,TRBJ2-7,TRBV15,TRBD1,CATSREGTAYEQYF,TGTGCCACCAGCAGAGAGGGGACAGCTTACGAGCAGTACTTC
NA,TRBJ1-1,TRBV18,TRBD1,CATVPTRQGEFNTEAFF,TGTGCCACCGTCCCAACTCGGCAGGGGGAGTTTAACACTGAAGCTTTCTTT
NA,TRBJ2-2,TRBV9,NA,CASSVDTGELFF,TGTGCCAGCAGCGTAGACACCGGGGAGCTGTTTTTT
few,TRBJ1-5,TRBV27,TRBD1,CASSLRGLQPQHF,TGTGCCAGCAGTTTAAGGGGGCTGCAGCCCCAGCATTTT
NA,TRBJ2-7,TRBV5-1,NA,CASRFTTGPTYEQYF,TGCGCCAGCAGGTTCACCACAGGACCTACCTACGAGCAGTACTTC
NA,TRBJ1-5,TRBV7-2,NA,CASSPSGAFGQPQHF,TGTGCCAGCAGCCCCTCTGGGGCCTTTGGGCAGCCCCAGCATTTT
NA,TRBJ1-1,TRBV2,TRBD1,CASRRTGATNTEAFF,TGTGCCAGCAGGCGGACAGGGGCTACGAACACTGAAGCTTTCTTT